These 25 T cell receptor beta chains were sequenced from one sample in a study of blood T cell repertoires in COVID-19. Data came from immunoSEQ multiplex PCR; TCRdb stores just in-frame clones and leaves some out. This sample yields 150,000 to 200,000 clones, of which just under 85% are seen a single time; about 6.9% belongs to the top ten. Sequences were obtained from peripheral blood. The receptors were sampled from a human donor with acute or convalescent COVID-19. The donor label of this sample is uncertain.

CDR3 nucleotides: TGTGCCAGCAGCTTATTTAAGACAGGGTACTATGGCTACACCTTC. The encoded protein is CASSLFKTGYYGYTF. The J gene is TRBJ1-2, the V gene TRBV11-1, with TRBD1 identical over 7 bases. This CDR3 has 15 residues. V gave up 2 bases and J gave up 3 bases; unmatched junction bases: 6. Looked up from germline, CDR1 is SGHAT and CDR2 is FQDESV (reference sequence).

This clone was seen just once. The V call is TRBV5-1, the J call TRBJ2-3; D is perhaps TRBD2 (6 bases). The CDR3 is 13 amino acids. Trimming shortened V by 4 bases and J by 6 bases, and 12 bases separated the two germline ends. Germline CDR1 is SGHRS and CDR2 is YFSETQ. Here the CDR3 DNA reads TGCGCCAGCAGCGAGGGAGGCGGGGATACGCAGTATTTT. Translation: CASSEGGGDTQYF.

The chain links TRBV5-4 to TRBJ1-2, with 7 bases fitting TRBD1. CDR3 length equals 13 residues. Germline values: CDR1 SGHNT, CDR2 YYREEE (reference sequence). Unmatched junction bases numbered 5, after V lost 5 bases and J lost 4 bases. CDR3 in DNA: TGTGCCAGCAGGTTACAGGGGTCCTATGGCTACACCTTC. Its protein is CASRLQGSYGYTF.

Remarks on this clone: A much more abundant neighbour one base away suggests this may be a read error. This sequence joins TRBV5-6 and TRBJ2-7; D gene unclear. The ends were cut back, 1 base at V and 0 bases at J, with 5 bases in the middle. The CDR3 extends over 13 amino acids. The V gene's germline CDR1 is SGHDT and CDR2 YYEEEE. CDR3 sequence (DNA): TGTGCCAGCAGCTTGTGGAGCTCCTACGAGCAGTACTTC. It encodes CASSLWSSYEQYF.

The chain uses TRBV6-2 or TRBV6-3 and TRBJ2-2; D is perhaps TRBD2 (6 bases). The CDR3 totals 17 residues. V was shortened by 0 bases and J by 0 bases, with 11 bases between the two germline ends. Germline V gene lookup returns CDR1 MNHEY and CDR2 SVGEGT. The CDR3 loop reads CASSYSGGTANTGELFF. For the CDR3, the DNA is TGTGCCAGCAGTTACTCAGGCGGGACTGCGAACACCGGGGAGCTGTTTTTT.

This clone was counted once. The genes are TRBV24-1 and TRBJ2-5, with D perhaps matching TRBD2 (6 bases). This CDR3 contains 15 residues. Trimming stripped 1 base from V and 0 bases from J, with 8 bases between. In germline, CDR1 is KGHDR, CDR2 SFDVKD. The chain's CDR3 is CATSDLGTHQETQYF. In DNA, the CDR3 is TGTGCCACCAGTGATTTAGGGACTCACCAAGAGACCCAGTACTTC.

This chain connects TRBV6-5 to TRBJ1-2, with 9 bases that match TRBD1. Germline V lookup: CDR1 MNHEY, CDR2 SVGAGI. V trimming: 0 bases; J trimming: 4 bases; junction bases outside the gene matches: 0. The CDR3 has 14 amino acids. The DNA of the CDR3 is TGTGCCAGCAGTTACTCGACAGGGGGCTATGGCTACACCTTC. Amino acid sequence: CASSYSTGGYGYTF.

The CDR3 is CASSPDRGTYNEQFF. CDR3 DNA: TGTGCCAGCAGCCCAGACAGGGGGACCTACAATGAGCAGTTCTTC. V gene TRBV7-3 combines with J gene TRBJ2-1; the match to TRBD1 covers 9 bases. This CDR3 spans 15 amino acids. CDR1 is SGHTA, CDR2 FQGTGA, per germline. J gave up 2 bases and V 5 bases, and 4 bases lay outside the gene matches. Variable domain in full (rest from reference TRBV7-3 and TRBJ2-1): GAGVSQTPSNKVTEKGKYVELRCDPISGHTALYWYRQSLGQGPEFLIYFQGTGAADDSGLPNDRFFAVRPEGSVSTLKIQRTERGDSAVYLCASSPDRGTYNEQFFGPGTRLTVL.

This clone was counted a single time. This chain links TRBV19 with TRBJ2-7; 8 positions agree with TRBD1. The CDR3 runs 15 residues. Germline V CDR1 and CDR2: LNHDA, SQIVND (reference sequence). The V gene end was trimmed by 5 bases and the J gene end by 1 base; junction bases not matched to a gene: 7. This chain's CDR3 is CASSAQGANSYEQYF. In DNA, the CDR3 is TGTGCCAGTAGTGCGCAGGGGGCTAATTCCTACGAGCAGTACTTC. Based on the CDR3 plus reference TRBV19 and TRBJ2-7, the full variable domain is DGGITQSPKYLFRKEGQNVTLSCEQNLNHDAMYWYRQDPGQGLRLIYYSQIVNDFQKGDIAEGYSVSREKKESFPLTVTSAQKNPTAFYLCASSAQGANSYEQYFGPGTRLTVT.

The V call is TRBV4-3, the J call TRBJ1-3; D is perhaps TRBD1 (5 bases). The CDR3 has 15 residues. V was cut by 1 base and J by 4 bases, with 11 bases left in between. Looked up from germline, CDR1 is LGHNA and CDR2 is YSLEER. DNA of the CDR3: TGCGCCAGCAGCCAAGTTGGGGGGAGAGGAAACACCATATATTTT. Its protein is CASSQVGGRGNTIYF.

The rearrangement uses TRBV7-2 and TRBJ2-1; D is perhaps TRBD2 (6 bases). The CDR3 is made up of 13 amino acids. Trimming took off 4 bases at V and 9 bases at J, with 13 bases between the two ends. From germline, CDR1 is SGHTA and CDR2 FQGNSA. The CDR3 DNA is TGTGCCAGCAGCTCGGGCGGGGTGACTGAGCAGTTCTTC. Translation: CASSSGGVTEQFF. Full variable domain (remainder filled in from reference TRBV7-2 and TRBJ2-1): GAGVSQSPSNKVTEKGKDVELRCDPISGHTALYWYRQSLGQGLEFLIYFQGNSAPDKSGLPSDRFSAERTGGSVSTLTIQRTQQEDSAVYLCASSSGGVTEQFFGPGTRLTVL.

This clone has more than one count but fewer than ten. This chain connects TRBV5-1 to TRBJ1-3; D is uncertain. V was trimmed by 0 bases and J by 0 bases, leaving 10 bases between them. The CDR3 has 16 amino acids. The germline V gene has CDR1 SGHRS and CDR2 YFSETQ. This chain's CDR3 is CASSLDISGSGNTIYF. DNA of the CDR3: TGCGCCAGCAGCTTGGACATCTCAGGCTCTGGAAACACCATATATTTT. Together with reference TRBV5-1 and TRBJ1-3, the CDR3 gives the full variable domain: KAGVTQTPRYLIKTRGQQVTLSCSPISGHRSVSWYQQTPGQGLQFLFEYFSETQRNKGNFPGRFSGRQFSNSRSEMNVSTLELGDSALYLCASSLDISGSGNTIYFGEGSWLTVV.

The CDR3 sequence: CAIRPGQGTQYF. The CDR3 region has the DNA TGTGCCATCAGGCCGGGACAGGGTACGCAGTATTTT. The rearrangement joins TRBV10-3 to TRBJ2-3; the match to TRBD1 covers 9 bases. The CDR3 is 12 amino acids. J gave up 8 bases and V 6 bases, and 3 bases lay outside the gene matches. Germline CDR1 ENHRY, CDR2 SYGVKD.

This chain joins TRBV27 and TRBJ1-1; TRBD1 might be the D (6 bases). The germline gives CDR1 MNHEY, CDR2 SMNVEV (reference sequence). The CDR3 loop spans 17 amino acids. The ends were cut back, 6 bases at V and 7 bases at J, with 27 bases in the middle. The CDR3: CASSSIGAPQGRHEAFF. The CDR3 nucleotides read TGTGCCAGCAGCTCCATAGGGGCCCCCCAGGGGCGACATGAAGCTTTCTTT.

This clone has a count of ten or more. The rearrangement joins TRBV28 to TRBJ1-2; 11 bases match TRBD1. The trim removed 8 bases at V and 6 bases at J, leaving 5 bases unmatched. The CDR3 covers 13 residues. Looked up from germline, CDR1 is MDHEN and CDR2 is SYDVKM. Here the CDR3 reads CASLEGQGDGYTF. For the CDR3, the DNA is TGTGCCAGCCTGGAGGGACAGGGGGATGGCTACACCTTC.

In this sample, this clone turned up a few times. This chain joins TRBV9 and TRBJ1-4; D is perhaps TRBD1 (5 bases). Germline lookup yields CDR1 SGDLS and CDR2 YYNGEE. V was clipped by 1 base and J by 0 bases, with 7 bases between them. The CDR3 is made up of 15 amino acids. The CDR3 bases are TGTGCCAGCAGCGTATCAGGGACAACTAATGAAAAACTGTTTTTT. Protein product: CASSVSGTTNEKLFF. Using reference TRBV9 and TRBJ1-4 for the parts outside the CDR3, the full variable domain is DSGVTQTPKHLITATGQRVTLRCSPRSGDLSVYWYQQSLDQGLQFLIQYYNGEERAKGNILERFSAQQFPDLHSELNLSSLELGDSALYFCASSVSGTTNEKLFFGSGTQLSVL.

V usage is TRBV6-5 and J usage is TRBJ2-7, with D possibly being TRBD1 (6 bases). CDR1 and CDR2 (germline): MNHEY, SVGAGI. The CDR3 has 15 amino acids. V dropped 0 bases and J dropped 2 bases, with 11 bases sitting between them. The CDR3 region is CASSYSETGPYEQYF. CDR3 DNA: TGTGCCAGCAGTTACTCTGAAACAGGGCCCTACGAGCAGTACTTC.

The J gene is TRBJ1-5, the V gene TRBV6-5; D gene unclear. This CDR3 comprises 15 residues. Germline assignment: CDR1 MNHEY and CDR2 SVGAGI. Trimming removed 10 bases at V and 1 base at J, with 17 bases between. In DNA, the CDR3 is TGTGCCACCGGGCGGCAGGAGGGCAGCAATCAGCCCCAGCATTTT. It codes for CATGRQEGSNQPQHF.

The J gene is TRBJ2-5, the V gene TRBV7-7; 7 nucleotides agree with TRBD1. V lost 5 bases to trimming and J lost 5 bases; unmatched junction nucleotides: 11. Germline V lookup: CDR1 SSHAT, CDR2 FNYEAQ (reference sequence). The CDR3 loop spans 15 amino acids. This chain's CDR3 is CASSAWDSGRETQYF. CDR3 DNA: TGTGCCAGCAGCGCCTGGGACAGCGGCCGGGAGACCCAGTACTTC.

V and J are TRBV28 and TRBJ1-4; D unresolved. V was pared by 8 bases and J by 3 bases, with 10 bases between. The CDR3 spans 13 residues. Per germline, CDR1 MDHEN and CDR2 SYDVKM. The chain's CDR3 is CASEGVANEKLFF. In DNA form, the CDR3 reads TGTGCCAGCGAGGGAGTAGCTAATGAAAAACTGTTTTTT.

The rearrangement uses TRBV6-2 or TRBV6-3 and TRBJ1-2; D is possibly TRBD1 (5 bases). Between the trimmed V and J ends, which lost 2 bases and 8 bases, there was a span of 15 bases. The CDR3 has 14 amino acids. In germline, CDR1 is MNHEY, CDR2 SVGEGT. The CDR3 spells CASSYDDRPGGYTF. DNA for the CDR3: TGTGCCAGCAGTTACGACGACAGACCGGGCGGCTACACCTTC.

This chain connects TRBV19 to TRBJ2-3; 12 nucleotides align to TRBD1. This CDR3 is built from 14 residues. Trimming cost V 4 bases and J 12 bases; bases outside gene matches: 8. CDR1 LNHDA and CDR2 SQIVND come from the germline V gene (reference sequence). CDR3 bases: TGTGCCAGTAGTACCGGGACAGGGGGCAGGGTACAGTATTTT. Translated, it gives CASSTGTGGRVQYF.

The genes are TRBV4-2 and TRBJ1-4; tentatively, D is TRBD1 (5 bases). Germline V gives CDR1 LGHNA, CDR2 YNFKEQ. The CDR3 spans 15 residues. V was pared by 0 bases and J by 8 bases, with 13 bases between. This CDR3 reads CASSQDPASGEKLFF. CDR3 coding DNA: TGTGCCAGCAGCCAAGATCCAGCATCAGGGGAAAAACTGTTTTTT.

This rearrangement joins TRBV5-1 to TRBJ2-1, with no clear D. The germline gives CDR1 SGHRS, CDR2 YFSETQ. V dropped 0 bases and J dropped 10 bases, with 8 bases sitting between them. The CDR3 loop spans 12 amino acids. The CDR3 DNA follows: TGCGCCAGCAGCTTGGGGGCATGGGAGCAGTTCTTC. It encodes CASSLGAWEQFF.

This sequence joins TRBV18 and TRBJ1-4, with D possibly being TRBD1 (5 bases). This CDR3 region has 13 residues. V lost 6 bases and J lost 6, with 11 bases in between. CDR1 and CDR2 from the germline V gene are KGHSH and LQKENI. The CDR3 loop is CASSSGDYEKLFF. For the CDR3, the DNA is TGTGCCAGCTCGTCCGGGGACTATGAAAAACTGTTTTTT.